This note documents a single T cell receptor beta chain sequence. Method: immunoSEQ multiplex PCR; TCRdb's copy keeps in-frame clones and lacks some. Of roughly 120,000 clones listed, about 93% are singletons. This sample is drawn from a study of control samples from healthy donors and cancer patients. CDR1 and CDR2 (germline): SGHRS, YFSETQ. The CDR3 is 14 residues long. V lost 0 bases to trimming and J lost 1 base, with 7 bases between them. This TCR derives from a man aged 45-65 years with head and neck cancer. The J gene is TRBJ2-5, the V gene TRBV5-1, with a weak D call TRBD2 (5 bases). The sequenced sample was PBMCs. The CDR3 protein is CASSLGGLQETQYF. In nucleotides, the CDR3 is TGCGCCAGCAGCTTGGGCGGACTCCAAGAGACCCAGTACTTC.